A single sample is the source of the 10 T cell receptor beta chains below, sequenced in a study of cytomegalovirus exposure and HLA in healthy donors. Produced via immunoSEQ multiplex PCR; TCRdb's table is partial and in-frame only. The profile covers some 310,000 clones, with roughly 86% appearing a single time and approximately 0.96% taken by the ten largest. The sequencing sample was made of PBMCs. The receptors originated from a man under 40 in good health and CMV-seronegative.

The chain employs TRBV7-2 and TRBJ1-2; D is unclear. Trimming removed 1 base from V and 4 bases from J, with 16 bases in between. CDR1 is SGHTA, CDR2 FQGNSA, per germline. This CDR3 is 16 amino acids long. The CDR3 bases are TGTGCCAGCAGCTTAGGGTCGGGTGGGTCTAGCTATGGCTACACCTTC. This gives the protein CASSLGSGGSSYGYTF. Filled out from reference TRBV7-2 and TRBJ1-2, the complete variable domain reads GAGVSQSPSNKVTEKGKDVELRCDPISGHTALYWYRQSLGQGLEFLIYFQGNSAPDKSGLPSDRFSAERTGGSVSTLTIQRTQQEDSAVYLCASSLGSGGSSYGYTFGSGTRLTVV.

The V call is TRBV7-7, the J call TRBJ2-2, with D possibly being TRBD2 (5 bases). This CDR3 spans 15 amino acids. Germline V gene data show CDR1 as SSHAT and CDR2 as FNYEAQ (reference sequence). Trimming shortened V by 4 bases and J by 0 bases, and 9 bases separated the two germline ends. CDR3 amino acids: CASSYRETNTGELFF. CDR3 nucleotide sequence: TGTGCCAGCAGCTATCGGGAAACGAACACCGGGGAGCTGTTTTTT.

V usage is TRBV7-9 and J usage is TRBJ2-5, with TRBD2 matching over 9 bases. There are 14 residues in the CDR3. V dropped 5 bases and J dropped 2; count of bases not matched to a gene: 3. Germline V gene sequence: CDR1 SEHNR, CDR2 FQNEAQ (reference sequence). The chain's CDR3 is CASSQGLAQETQYF. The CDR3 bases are TGTGCCAGCAGCCAGGGACTAGCACAAGAGACCCAGTACTTC.

The CDR3 nucleotides are TGTGCCAGCAGCCCTACTATTAACACTGAAGCTTTCTTT. It encodes CASSPTINTEAFF. The gene calls are TRBV5-6 and TRBJ1-1; D call uncertain. Germline CDR1 and CDR2: SGHDT and YYEEEE. V was clipped by 4 bases and J by 2 bases, with 9 bases between them. The CDR3 spans 13 residues.

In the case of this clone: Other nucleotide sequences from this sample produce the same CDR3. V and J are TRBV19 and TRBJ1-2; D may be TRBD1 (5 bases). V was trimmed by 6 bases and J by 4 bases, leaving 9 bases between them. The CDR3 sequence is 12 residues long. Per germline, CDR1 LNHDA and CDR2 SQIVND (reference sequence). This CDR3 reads CASSDRAYGYTF. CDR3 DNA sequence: TGTGCCAGTAGCGACAGAGCCTATGGCTACACCTTC.

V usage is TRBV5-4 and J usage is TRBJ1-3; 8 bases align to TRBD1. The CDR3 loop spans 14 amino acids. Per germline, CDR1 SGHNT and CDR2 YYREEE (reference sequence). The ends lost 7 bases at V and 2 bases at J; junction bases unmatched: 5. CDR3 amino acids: CASGRQGPGNTIYF. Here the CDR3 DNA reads TGTGCCAGCGGCCGACAGGGGCCTGGAAACACCATATATTTT.

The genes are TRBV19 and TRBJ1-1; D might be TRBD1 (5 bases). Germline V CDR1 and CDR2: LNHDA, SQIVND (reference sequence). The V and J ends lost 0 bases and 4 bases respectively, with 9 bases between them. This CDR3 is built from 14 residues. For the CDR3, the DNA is TGTGCCAGTAGTATAGATCAGGGTCCCACTGAAGCTTTCTTT. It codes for CASSIDQGPTEAFF.

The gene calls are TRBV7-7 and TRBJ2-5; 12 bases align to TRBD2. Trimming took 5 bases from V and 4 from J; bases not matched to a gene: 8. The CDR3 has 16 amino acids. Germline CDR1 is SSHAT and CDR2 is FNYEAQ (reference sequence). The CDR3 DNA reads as TGTGCCAGCAGCCAGATAGGACTAGCGGGGAGAGAGACCCAGTACTTC. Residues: CASSQIGLAGRETQYF. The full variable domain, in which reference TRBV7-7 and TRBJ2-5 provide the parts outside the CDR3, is GAGVSQSPRYKVTKRGQDVTLRCDPISSHATLYWYQQALGQGPEFLTYFNYEAQPDKSGLPSDRFSAERPEGSISTLTIQRTEQRDSAMYRCASSQIGLAGRETQYFGPGTRLLVL.

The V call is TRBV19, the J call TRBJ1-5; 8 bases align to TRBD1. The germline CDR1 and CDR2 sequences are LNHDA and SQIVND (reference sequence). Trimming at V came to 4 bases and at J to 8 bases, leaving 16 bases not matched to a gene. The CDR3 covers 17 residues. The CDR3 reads CASSSRDRGDQKEPQHF. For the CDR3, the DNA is TGTGCCAGTAGTAGCCGAGACAGGGGCGATCAAAAAGAGCCCCAGCATTTT.

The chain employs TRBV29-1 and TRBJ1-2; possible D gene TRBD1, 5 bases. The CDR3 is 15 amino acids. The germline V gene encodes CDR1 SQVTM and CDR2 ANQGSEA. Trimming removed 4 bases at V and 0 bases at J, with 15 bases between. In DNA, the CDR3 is TGCAGCGTTGGAGGGACTCCGAAAGCTAACTATGGCTACACCTTC. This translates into CSVGGTPKANYGYTF. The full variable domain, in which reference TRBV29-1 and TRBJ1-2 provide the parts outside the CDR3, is SAVISQKPSRDICQRGTSLTIQCQVDSQVTMMFWYRQQPGQSLTLIATANQGSEATYESGFVIDKFPISRPNLTFSTLTVSNMSPEDSSIYLCSVGGTPKANYGYTFGSGTRLTVV.